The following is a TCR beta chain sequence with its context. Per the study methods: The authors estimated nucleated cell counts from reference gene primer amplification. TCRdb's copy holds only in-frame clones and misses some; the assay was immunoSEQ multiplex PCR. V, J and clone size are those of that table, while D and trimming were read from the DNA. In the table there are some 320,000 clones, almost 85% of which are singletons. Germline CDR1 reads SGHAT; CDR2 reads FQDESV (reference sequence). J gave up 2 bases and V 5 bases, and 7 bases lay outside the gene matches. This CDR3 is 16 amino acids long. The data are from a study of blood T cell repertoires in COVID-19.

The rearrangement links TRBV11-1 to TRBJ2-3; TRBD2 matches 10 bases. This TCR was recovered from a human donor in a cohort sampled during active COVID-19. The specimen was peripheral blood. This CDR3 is CASSPSSGGNTDTQYF. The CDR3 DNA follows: TGTGCCAGCAGCCCGTCTAGCGGGGGTAACACAGATACGCAGTATTTT.